The rows below give T cell receptor beta chains drawn from one sample of a study of PD-L1 blockade in urothelial cancer. TCRdb's table, derived via immunoSEQ multiplex PCR, lists solely in-frame clones and lacks some. The repertoire holds around 120,000 clones, about 85% seen once, with more than 2% in the top ten. This material consisted of PBMCs, taken around atezolizumab (anti-PD-L1) treatment. All receptors derive from a man in his fifties or sixties with urothelial cancer. Each CDR3 is given with its conserved first and last residue. D genes are given only for firm matches. Size values are once, few and many counts, or a class for expanded clones, and some rows have none.

CDR3: CASSRENQGLGTQYF
DNA: TGTGCCAGCAGTCGTGAAAACCAGGGACTGGGGACCCAGTACTTC
D: NA
size: NA
V: TRBV6-5
J: TRBJ2-5

CDR3: CATSSAEDTEAFF
DNA: TGTGCCACCAGCAGTGCCGAGGACACTGAAGCTTTCTTT
D: NA
size: NA
V: TRBV15
J: TRBJ1-1

CDR3: CASSLLWEGLDTQYF
DNA: TGTGCCAGCAGCCTCCTTTGGGAGGGGTTAGATACGCAGTATTTT
D: TRBD2
size: NA
V: TRBV9
J: TRBJ2-3

CDR3: CASSLWAGVSDNEQFF
DNA: TGTGCCAGCAGCTTATGGGCGGGAGTGAGTGACAATGAGCAGTTCTTC
D: TRBD2
size: NA
V: TRBV7-8
J: TRBJ2-1

CDR3: CASSLTSGSGTDTQYF
DNA: TGTGCCAGCAGCTTAACTAGCGGGAGCGGCACAGATACGCAGTATTTT
D: TRBD2
size: NA
V: TRBV7-9
J: TRBJ2-3

CDR3: CSVEADINEKLFF
DNA: TGCAGCGTTGAGGCAGATATTAATGAAAAACTGTTTTTT
D: NA
size: NA
V: TRBV29-1
J: TRBJ1-4

CDR3: CASRLDSGGHTEAFF
DNA: TGTGCCAGCAGGTTGGATTCTGGGGGCCACACTGAAGCTTTCTTT
D: NA
size: NA
V: TRBV6-1
J: TRBJ1-1

CDR3: CASSPLEWTGKSGNTIYF
DNA: TGTGCCAGCTCACCATTGGAATGGACAGGGAAATCTGGAAACACCATATATTTT
D: TRBD1
size: NA
V: TRBV18
J: TRBJ1-3

CDR3: CASSLMGGSKNTEAFF
DNA: TGTGCCAGCAGCTTAATGGGGGGATCCAAGAACACTGAAGCTTTCTTT
D: NA
size: NA
V: TRBV7-3
J: TRBJ1-1

CDR3: CASSLGLAGGDEQFF
DNA: TGCGCCAGCAGCTTGGGTTTAGCGGGAGGTGATGAGCAGTTCTTC
D: TRBD2
size: once
V: TRBV5-1
J: TRBJ2-1

CDR3: CASSTGNQPQHF
DNA: TGTGCCAGCAGTACAGGGAATCAGCCCCAGCATTTT
D: NA
size: NA
V: TRBV6-1
J: TRBJ1-5

CDR3: CASSLALAGMRYF
DNA: TGCGCCAGCAGCTTGGCGCTAGCGGGAATGAGGTATTTT
D: TRBD2
size: NA
V: TRBV5-1
J: TRBJ2-3

CDR3: CASSQGQGPTREQYF
DNA: TGCGCCAGCAGCCAAGGACAGGGGCCCACCCGCGAGCAGTACTTC
D: TRBD1
size: NA
V: TRBV4-1
J: TRBJ2-7

CDR3: CASSLGSGRDNEQFF
DNA: TGTGCCAGCAGCTTAGGTAGCGGGAGGGACAATGAGCAGTTCTTC
D: TRBD2
size: few
V: TRBV7-9
J: TRBJ2-1

CDR3: CASRDRGKVKEQYF
DNA: TGTGCCAGTAGAGACAGGGGGAAAGTTAAAGAGCAGTACTTC
D: TRBD1
size: NA
V: TRBV19
J: TRBJ2-7

CDR3: CASSLAPGNEQYF
DNA: TGTGCTAGCAGCTTAGCGCCCGGGAACGAGCAGTACTTC
D: NA
size: NA
V: TRBV7-7
J: TRBJ2-7

CDR3: CASSQDVGGVYNEQFF
DNA: TGCGCCAGCAGCCAAGATGTTGGGGGGGTCTACAATGAGCAGTTCTTC
D: TRBD2
size: NA
V: TRBV4-1
J: TRBJ2-1

CDR3: CASSPDGGSYNEQFF
DNA: TGTGCCAGCTCTCCCGACGGGGGATCCTACAATGAGCAGTTCTTC
D: NA
size: NA
V: TRBV18
J: TRBJ2-1

CDR3: CASTVRGLDNQPQHF
DNA: TGTGCCAGTACCGTGAGGGGGCTGGACAATCAGCCCCAGCATTTT
D: TRBD1
size: NA
V: TRBV19
J: TRBJ1-5

CDR3: CAISDAGTSGTDTQYF
DNA: TGTGCCATCAGTGATGCAGGGACTAGCGGCACAGATACGCAGTATTTT
D: TRBD2
size: NA
V: TRBV6-1
J: TRBJ2-3

CDR3: CASSLPNRGTEAFF
DNA: TGTGCCAGCAGTTTACCAAACAGGGGAACTGAAGCTTTCTTT
D: TRBD1
size: NA
V: TRBV28
J: TRBJ1-1

CDR3: CASSFAGTNQPQHF
DNA: TGTGCCAGCAGTTTTGCGGGGACGAATCAGCCCCAGCATTTT
D: NA
size: NA
V: TRBV28
J: TRBJ1-5

CDR3: CASSLGRVRTTEAFF
DNA: TGTGCCAGCAGCTTGGGCAGGGTCAGGACCACTGAAGCTTTCTTT
D: NA
size: NA
V: TRBV5-8
J: TRBJ1-1

CDR3: CASSSGQGRHEQFF
DNA: TGTGCCAGCAGCTCCGGACAGGGGCGGCATGAGCAGTTCTTC
D: TRBD1
size: NA
V: TRBV7-6
J: TRBJ2-1

CDR3: CASSIEVAGASYEQYF
DNA: TGTGCCAGTAGTATAGAGGTAGCGGGGGCTTCCTACGAGCAGTACTTC
D: TRBD2
size: once
V: TRBV19
J: TRBJ2-7

CDR3: CASSHPGLADVRGQYF
DNA: TGCGCCAGCAGCCATCCGGGACTAGCGGATGTCAGAGGCCAGTACTTC
D: TRBD2
size: NA
V: TRBV4-1
J: TRBJ2-5

CDR3: CASREGGSGNTIYF
DNA: TGTGCCAGCAGGGAAGGAGGGTCTGGAAACACCATATATTTT
D: NA
size: NA
V: TRBV11-3
J: TRBJ1-3

CDR3: CASSYSNRIKGNTEAFF
DNA: TGTGCCAGCAGCTATAGCAACAGGATTAAGGGGAACACTGAAGCTTTCTTT
D: NA
size: NA
V: TRBV28
J: TRBJ1-1

CDR3: CASSKYTGGGAETQYF
DNA: TGTGCCAGCAGCAAATATACAGGGGGCGGCGCGGAGACCCAGTACTTC
D: TRBD1
size: NA
V: TRBV13
J: TRBJ2-5

CDR3: CASHRSGSYNEQFF
DNA: TGTGCCAGCCATAGGAGCGGGTCTTACAATGAGCAGTTCTTC
D: NA
size: NA
V: TRBV7-9
J: TRBJ2-1

CDR3: CASSMGTGWRYGYTF
DNA: TGTGCCAGTAGTATGGGGACAGGATGGAGGTATGGCTACACCTTC
D: TRBD1
size: once
V: TRBV19
J: TRBJ1-2